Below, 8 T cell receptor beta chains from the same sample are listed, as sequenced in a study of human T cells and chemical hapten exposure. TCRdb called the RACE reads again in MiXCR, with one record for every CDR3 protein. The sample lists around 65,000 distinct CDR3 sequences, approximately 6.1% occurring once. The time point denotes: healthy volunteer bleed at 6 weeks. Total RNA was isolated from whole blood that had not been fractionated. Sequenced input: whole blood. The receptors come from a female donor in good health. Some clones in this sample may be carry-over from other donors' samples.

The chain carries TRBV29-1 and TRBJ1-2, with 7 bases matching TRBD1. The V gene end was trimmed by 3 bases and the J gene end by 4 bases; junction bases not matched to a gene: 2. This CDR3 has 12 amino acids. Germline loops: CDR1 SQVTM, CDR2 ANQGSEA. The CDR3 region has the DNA TGCAGCGTTGAGGCAGGGGGCTATGGCTACACCTTC. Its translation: CSVEAGGYGYTF.

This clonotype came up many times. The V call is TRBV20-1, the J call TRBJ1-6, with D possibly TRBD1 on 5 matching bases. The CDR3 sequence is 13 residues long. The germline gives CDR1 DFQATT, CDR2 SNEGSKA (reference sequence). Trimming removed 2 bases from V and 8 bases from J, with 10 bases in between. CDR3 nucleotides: TGCAGTGCTAGAAGGGGCCGCGATTCACCCCTCCACTTT. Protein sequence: CSARRGRDSPLHF.

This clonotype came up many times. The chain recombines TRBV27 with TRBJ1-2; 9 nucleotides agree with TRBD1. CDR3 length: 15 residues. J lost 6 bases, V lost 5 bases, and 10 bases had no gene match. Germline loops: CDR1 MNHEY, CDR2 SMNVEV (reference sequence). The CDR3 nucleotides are TGTGCCAGCAGTCCGTGGGACAGGGCCCTTCATGGCTACACCTTC. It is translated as CASSPWDRALHGYTF.

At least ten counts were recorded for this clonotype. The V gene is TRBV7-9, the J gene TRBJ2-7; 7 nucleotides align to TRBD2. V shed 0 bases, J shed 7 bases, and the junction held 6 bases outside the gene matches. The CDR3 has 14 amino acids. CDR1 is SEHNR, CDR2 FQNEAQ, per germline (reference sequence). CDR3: CASSLAWGGHEQYF. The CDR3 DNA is TGTGCCAGCAGCTTAGCCTGGGGGGGTCATGAGCAGTACTTC.

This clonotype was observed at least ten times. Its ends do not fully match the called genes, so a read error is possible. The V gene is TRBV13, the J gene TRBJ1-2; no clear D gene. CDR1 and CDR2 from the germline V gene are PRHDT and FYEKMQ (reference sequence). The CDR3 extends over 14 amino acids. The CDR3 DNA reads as TGTGCCAGCACCTTAACCAGGAGTAACTATGGCTACACCTTC. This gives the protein CASTLTRSNYGYTF.

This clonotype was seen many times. The CDR3 region has the DNA TGCAGCGCCGGAACAGGGAATGAAAAACTGTTTTTT. It encodes CSAGTGNEKLFF. This rearrangement joins TRBV29-1 to TRBJ1-4, with a possible D match to TRBD1 (6 bases). Germline V gene lookup returns CDR1 SQVTM and CDR2 ANQGSEA. The CDR3 consists of 12 residues. The V end was cut by 7 bases, the J end by 5 bases, with 11 bases between.

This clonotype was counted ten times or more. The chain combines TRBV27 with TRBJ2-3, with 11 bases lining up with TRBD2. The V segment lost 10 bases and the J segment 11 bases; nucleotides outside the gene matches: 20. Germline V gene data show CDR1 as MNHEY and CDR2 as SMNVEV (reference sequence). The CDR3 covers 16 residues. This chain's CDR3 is CATQGKVAGGPVGQYF. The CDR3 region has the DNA TGTGCCACCCAGGGGAAGGTAGCGGGAGGGCCAGTAGGGCAGTATTTT.

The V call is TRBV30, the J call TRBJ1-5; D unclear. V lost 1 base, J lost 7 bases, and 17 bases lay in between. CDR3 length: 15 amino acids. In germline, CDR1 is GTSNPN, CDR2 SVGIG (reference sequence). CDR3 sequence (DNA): TGTGCCTGGAGTGCTAATTATCGGGAGTTGCAGCCCCAGCATTTT. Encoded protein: CAWSANYRELQPQHF.